This T cell receptor beta chain originates from a study of T cell repertoires in cytomegalovirus infection. About the study: HLA-B-restricted CMV epitopes that are well studied were used alongside recently identified HLA-C-restricted ones. Both a matching HLA type and CMV infection were indicated by public TCR beta signatures. Study conclusions and caveats: The response measured ex vivo was dominated by TCR beta clonotypes (HLA-C-restricted and CMV-specific). Identification of carriers of CMV plus the relevant HLA was performed using cumulative public TCR beta family frequency.

This clonotype turned up a few times. What it recognizes is unknown. V trimming: 7 bases; J trimming: 0 bases; junction bases outside the gene matches: 2. This CDR3 has 14 amino acids. A single record per CDR3 protein comes from TCRdb applying MiXCR to the reads. The data contain under 130,000 distinct CDR3 sequences, 35% to 50% of them singletons. The sequence was obtained from a human donor in good health (CMV status not recorded). Some clones in this sample may be carry-over from other donors' samples. This sequence joins TRBV12-3 or TRBV12-4 and TRBJ2-1; 8 positions agree with TRBD1. The sample here was CD8+ T cells from cultured PBMCs, taken from culture after CMV antigen stimulation. CDR3 nucleotides: TGTGCCAGCAACGACAGGGGCTCCTACAATGAGCAGTTCTTC. It codes for CASNDRGSYNEQFF.